The present T cell receptor beta chain was sequenced within a study of blood T cell repertoires in COVID-19. CDR3 length: 13 residues. V lost 7 bases and J 1 base, leaving 11 bases between the germline ends. The germline V gene has CDR1 MNHEY and CDR2 SMNVEV (reference sequence). A COVID-19 case was met by exposed participants within 2 weeks before study entry. Clones were sequenced by immunoSEQ multiplex PCR, and TCRdb holds only the in-frame ones, with some missing. The sample records some 190,000 clones, around 80% being singletons. The source of this sequence is a man aged 60 to 69 who had been exposed to COVID-19. This rearrangement joins TRBV27 to TRBJ2-7; no definite D call. Sequencing was done on a sample of PBMCs or T cells enriched from blood (not recorded which). The CDR3: CASKAAASYEQYF. DNA for the CDR3: TGTGCCAGCAAGGCGGCGGCTTCCTACGAGCAGTACTTC.